The text below deals with one T cell receptor (beta chain). A second PCR, run for about 6 to 11 cycles, used a sample-barcoded 5' primer plus a J-beta primer mix. Through a template-switch adaptor with 12 random nucleotides, each cDNA molecule received a tag. TCRdb independently ran MiXCR on the 5' RACE reads; one entry per CDR3 protein. Of 750,000 to 950,000 distinct CDR3 sequences listed, around 24% are singletons. The sample is drawn from a study of blood T cells in healthy people across ages. These sequences were also reported in another study, on T cells of mothers and their children. That publication notes: All extracted RNA went into cDNA synthesis, approximately 1.5 ug per 15 ul. Sample barcodes plus 2-4 random nucleotides came from the M1S primer. Over 9.5 million reads per mother and some 3 million per child were obtained.

The source of this sequence is a boy between 5 and 17 years old in good health. The sample was blood.

CDR3 region: CASSLYLGQGLAEQYF. The DNA for the CDR3 is TGCGCCAGCAGCTTGTATTTGGGACAGGGACTCGCCGAGCAGTACTTC. The chain uses TRBV5-1 and TRBJ2-7; 9 bases fit TRBD1. Germline V gene sequence: CDR1 SGHRS, CDR2 YFSETQ. The CDR3 consists of 16 residues. Germline trimming cut 1 base from V and 6 bases from J; bases unmatched to any gene: 11.